These 21 T cell receptor beta chains originate from one sample sequenced in a study of T-cell memory formation after mild COVID-19 (dated by TCRdb to about 2021). Library preparation used 5' RACE. Sequencing took place on an Illumina NovaSeq 6000. Using fastp trimming at Q25 and MiXCR clonotype assembly, TCRdb reanalyzed the public sequencing data and kept in-frame beta chains. Merged by CDR3 protein, the rows form single entries marked with the most common genes and DNA. This sample gives roughly 50,000 distinct CDR3 sequences in total; about 12% of them show up just once. The ten largest clones capture around 25% of the sample. Source material: PBMCs or a T cell subset sorted from them (not recorded which). These receptor sequences come from a man between 18 and 29 years old who had mild COVID-19 (a few samples of this study predate the infection). The sample titles of this study are shuffled in the database, so cell type and time point are left out; the donor was told from shared clones.

This clonotype has at least ten counts. This chain connects TRBV5-1 to TRBJ2-1; TRBD2 matches at 7 bases. The CDR3 runs 15 residues. Germline V gene lookup returns CDR1 SGHRS and CDR2 YFSETQ. J lost 5 bases, V lost 0 bases, and 5 bases had no gene match. The CDR3, as DNA: TGCGCCAGCAGCTTGGCTAACGGGGGGAACAATGAGCAGTTCTTC. Amino acid sequence: CASSLANGGNNEQFF. Drawing the rest from reference TRBV5-1 and TRBJ2-1, the complete variable domain is KAGVTQTPRYLIKTRGQQVTLSCSPISGHRSVSWYQQTPGQGLQFLFEYFSETQRNKGNFPGRFSGRQFSNSRSEMNVSTLELGDSALYLCASSLANGGNNEQFFGPGTRLTVL.

Only a few counts were recorded for this clonotype. CDR3: CASSPYLGQIKDYNSPLHF. DNA of the CDR3: TGTGCCAGCAGCCCCTACCTGGGACAGATTAAAGACTATAATTCACCCCTCCACTTT. The chain joins TRBV7-2 to TRBJ1-6, with 7 nucleotides matching TRBD1. With V trimmed by 5 bases and J by 3 bases, 16 bases remained unmatched. Per the germline V gene, CDR1 is SGHTA and CDR2 is FQGNSA. This CDR3 spans 19 amino acids.

The rearrangement joins TRBV18 to TRBJ2-1, with TRBD1 matching over 11 bases. CDR1 and CDR2 (germline): KGHSH, LQKENI. Trimming cost V 2 bases and J 7 bases; bases outside gene matches: 7. This CDR3 comprises 16 residues. The chain's CDR3 is CASSPRHGTGGNEQFF. CDR3 bases: TGTGCCAGCTCACCAAGGCATGGGACAGGGGGGAATGAGCAGTTCTTC. The whole variable domain, remainder taken from reference TRBV18 and TRBJ2-1, is NAGVMQNPRHLVRRRGQEARLRCSPMKGHSHVYWYRQLPEEGLKFMVYLQKENIIDESGMPKERFSAEFPKEGPSILRIQQVVRGDSAAYFCASSPRHGTGGNEQFFGPGTRLTVL.

This clonotype was observed many times. The chain has TRBV12-3 or TRBV12-4 and TRBJ2-5, with TRBD1 matching over 7 bases. The CDR3 length is 16 residues. Unmatched junction bases numbered 14, after V lost 5 bases and J lost 5 bases. Written as DNA, the CDR3 is TGTGCCAGCAGTGAACCAACCGCCACAGGGGATGAGACCCAGTACTTC. Protein: CASSEPTATGDETQYF.

This clonotype was detected only a few times. This chain joins TRBV4-3 and TRBJ1-1, with D unclear. Trimming pared 0 bases from V and 4 bases from J, leaving 9 bases between. The CDR3 covers 14 residues. Germline CDR1 is LGHNA and CDR2 is YSLEER. In DNA, the CDR3 is TGCGCCAGCAGCCAAGACAGGAGCCGCACTGAAGCTTTCTTT. Protein sequence: CASSQDRSRTEAFF.

This clonotype was seen ten or more times. The chain employs TRBV12-3 or TRBV12-4 and TRBJ2-1, with 7 bases lining up with TRBD1. The trim removed 6 bases at V and 8 bases at J, leaving 13 bases unmatched. The CDR3 sequence is 15 residues long. The CDR3 nucleotides read TGTGCCAGCAGCGACAGGGAATCCTCAATCGATGAGCAGTTCTTC. Its protein product is CASSDRESSIDEQFF.

The V gene is TRBV4-2, the J gene TRBJ2-1; 7 bases map to TRBD2. Germline trimming cut 1 base from V and 0 bases from J; bases unmatched to any gene: 6. CDR1 LGHNA and CDR2 YNFKEQ come from the germline V gene. The CDR3 sequence is 17 residues long. CDR3 sequence: CASSQGQRGPSYNEQFF. CDR3 nucleotides: TGTGCCAGCAGCCAAGGCCAGCGGGGTCCCTCCTACAATGAGCAGTTCTTC.

This clonotype was recorded at least ten times. The CDR3 region has the DNA TGTGCCAGCCGGGGGTTTGCCGATACGCAGTATTTT. This gives the protein CASRGFADTQYF. V is TRBV7-2 and J is TRBJ2-3; perhaps TRBD2 as D (6 bases). The CDR3 loop spans 12 amino acids. Germline V gene data show CDR1 as SGHTA and CDR2 as FQGNSA. V was cut by 8 bases and J by 6 bases, with 12 bases left in between. The full variable domain, its missing parts supplied by reference TRBV7-2 and TRBJ2-3, is GAGVSQSPSNKVTEKGKDVELRCDPISGHTALYWYRQSLGQGLEFLIYFQGNSAPDKSGLPSDRFSAERTGGSVSTLTIQRTQQEDSAVYLCASRGFADTQYFGPGTRLTVL.

This clonotype was picked up a small number of times. V is TRBV7-2 and J is TRBJ1-1, with D tentatively TRBD1 (5 bases). Germline CDR1 SGHTA, CDR2 FQGNSA. There are 12 residues in the CDR3. The V and J ends lost 5 bases and 8 bases respectively, with 12 bases between them. CDR3 sequence (DNA): TGTGCCAGCAGCCCCCTGAACAGGGAAGCTTTCTTT. It specifies CASSPLNREAFF.

This clonotype was observed many times. CDR3 DNA: TGTGCCAGCAGCTCCACACGGACAGGAATATACGAGCAGTACGTC. This translates into CASSSTRTGIYEQYV. J is TRBJ2-7 and V is TRBV7-9, with TRBD1 identical over 7 bases. The V segment lost 4 bases and the J segment 4 bases; nucleotides outside the gene matches: 10. The germline V gene has CDR1 SEHNR and CDR2 FQNEAQ (reference sequence). The CDR3 contains 15 residues.

The genes are TRBV4-2 and TRBJ1-1; D gene unclear. V lost 0 bases and J 1 base, leaving 9 bases between the germline ends. The CDR3 loop spans 15 amino acids. CDR1 and CDR2 from the germline V gene are LGHNA and YNFKEQ. The CDR3 reads CASSQEVQRNTEAFF. CDR3 DNA: TGTGCCAGCAGCCAAGAGGTGCAGAGGAACACTGAAGCTTTCTTT.

In its sample, this clonotype ranks as medium-sized. V usage is TRBV5-1 and J usage is TRBJ2-5; D not resolved. The CDR3 has 14 amino acids. CDR1 is SGHRS, CDR2 YFSETQ, per germline. Between the trimmed V and J ends, which lost 4 bases and 3 bases, there was a span of 13 bases. CDR3 sequence reads: CASSPDRQEETQYF. The CDR3 DNA reads TGCGCCAGCAGCCCAGACCGACAAGAAGAGACCCAGTACTTC.

V and J are TRBV7-2 and TRBJ2-1; 10 bases map to TRBD2. In germline, CDR1 is SGHTA, CDR2 FQGNSA. The CDR3 runs 14 residues. V shed 2 bases, J shed 9 bases, and the junction held 4 bases outside the gene matches. This chain's CDR3 is CASSLPPSGGEQFF. The CDR3, as DNA: TGTGCCAGCAGCTTACCCCCTAGCGGGGGTGAGCAGTTCTTC.

A few counts support this clonotype. The chain combines TRBV6-6 with TRBJ1-1, with unresolved D. This CDR3 has 12 amino acids. Germline CDR1 reads MNHNY; CDR2 reads SVGAGI (reference sequence). Deletions cut 5 bases from V and 1 base from J, with 5 bases between. In nucleotides, the CDR3 is TGTGCCAGCAGTGAACAGAACACTGAAGCTTTCTTT. It codes for CASSEQNTEAFF.

This clonotype counts as large. The genes are TRBV7-2 and TRBJ1-1; D gene ambiguous. The CDR3 runs to 10 residues. V gave up 8 bases and J gave up 11 bases, with 12 bases separating them. The germline CDR1 and CDR2 sequences are SGHTA and FQGNSA. This CDR3 is CASGRLGAFF. The CDR3 nucleotides are TGTGCCAGCGGGCGGTTGGGGGCTTTCTTT.

The rearrangement joins TRBV15 to TRBJ1-2; TRBD1 might be the D (5 bases). CDR3 size: 14 residues. The V and J ends lost 0 bases and 4 bases respectively, with 9 bases between them. CDR1 is LNHNV and CDR2 is YYDKDF in the germline V gene (reference sequence). The chain's CDR3 is CATSRDQGVYGYTF. In nucleotides, the CDR3 is TGTGCCACCAGCAGAGACCAGGGCGTCTATGGCTACACCTTC.

The J gene is TRBJ2-3, the V gene TRBV7-2; D is unresolved. The germline V gene has CDR1 SGHTA and CDR2 FQGNSA. V was cut by 1 base and J by 13 bases, with 15 bases left in between. The CDR3 has 13 residues. CDR3 loop: CASSLGIWKLEYF. CDR3 nucleotides: TGTGCCAGCAGCTTAGGGATTTGGAAACTGGAGTATTTT.

This rearrangement joins TRBV7-8 to TRBJ2-1; D call uncertain. CDR3 length: 11 residues. Trimming took 6 bases from V and 9 from J, leaving 9 bases between them. Germline V gene data show CDR1 as SGHVS and CDR2 as FQNEAQ. The DNA of the CDR3 is TGTGCCAGCAGGCTGCAAGCTGAGCAGTTCTTC. It specifies CASRLQAEQFF.

This clonotype has only a few counts. The chain joins TRBV12-3 or TRBV12-4 to TRBJ2-2; the match to TRBD1 covers 10 bases. The CDR3 has 15 amino acids. J lost 5 bases, V lost 6 bases, and 6 bases had no gene match. The CDR3 sequence: CASRRDRGRTGELFF. The CDR3 DNA is TGTGCCAGCAGGCGCGACAGGGGGCGAACCGGGGAGCTGTTTTTT.

This clonotype came up many times. V is TRBV5-1 and J is TRBJ2-5; D gene uncertain. Germline V gene data show CDR1 as SGHRS and CDR2 as YFSETQ. The CDR3 sequence is 17 residues long. The V end lost 0 bases, the J end lost 2 bases, and 17 bases lay between the germline ends. This chain's CDR3 is CASSLGPTRSSQETQYF. The CDR3, as DNA: TGCGCCAGCAGCTTGGGTCCGACCCGGAGTTCACAAGAGACCCAGTACTTC.

V and J are TRBV12-3 or TRBV12-4 and TRBJ2-3; D might be TRBD2 (6 bases). Trimming removed 0 bases at V and 5 bases at J, with 18 bases between. The CDR3 sequence is 17 residues long. The CDR3 loop is CASSLAYLESEGDTQYF. In DNA form, the CDR3 reads TGTGCCAGCAGTTTAGCGTATTTAGAATCGGAGGGAGATACGCAGTATTTT.